This T cell receptor beta chain is drawn from a study of T cell responses to AZD1222 COVID-19 vaccine. The wider study: Second-dose recipients at about 4 or about 12 weeks were treated as one pooled group.

General study findings and limits: Repertoire sampling occurred only after the peak T cell response. CD4 TCRs associated with vaccination spanned spike, dominating at 160-218 and 743-854. Clonal diversity may have been underestimated in mostly white British donors.

There are 15 residues in the CDR3. Per the germline V gene, CDR1 is SGHRS and CDR2 is YFSETQ. The germline V and J ends were trimmed by 0 bases and 2 bases, with 8 bases remaining between them. Remarks on this clone: What it binds is not known.

Profiling relied on immunoSEQ multiplex PCR, and the TCRdb table lists in-frame clones only, not all of them. The sample lists over 130,000 clones, about 86% occurring once. V usage is TRBV5-1 and J usage is TRBJ2-2; D is unresolved. This TCR was recovered from an adult in good health. Sequenced material: peripheral blood, taken on day 0 of AZD1222 vaccination. The CDR3: CASSLAPANTGELFF. In DNA, the CDR3 is TGCGCCAGCAGCTTGGCCCCGGCTAACACCGGGGAGCTGTTTTTT. Full variable domain (outside the CDR3, taken from reference TRBV5-1 and TRBJ2-2): KAGVTQTPRYLIKTRGQQVTLSCSPISGHRSVSWYQQTPGQGLQFLFEYFSETQRNKGNFPGRFSGRQFSNSRSEMNVSTLELGDSALYLCASSLAPANTGELFFGEGSRLTVL.